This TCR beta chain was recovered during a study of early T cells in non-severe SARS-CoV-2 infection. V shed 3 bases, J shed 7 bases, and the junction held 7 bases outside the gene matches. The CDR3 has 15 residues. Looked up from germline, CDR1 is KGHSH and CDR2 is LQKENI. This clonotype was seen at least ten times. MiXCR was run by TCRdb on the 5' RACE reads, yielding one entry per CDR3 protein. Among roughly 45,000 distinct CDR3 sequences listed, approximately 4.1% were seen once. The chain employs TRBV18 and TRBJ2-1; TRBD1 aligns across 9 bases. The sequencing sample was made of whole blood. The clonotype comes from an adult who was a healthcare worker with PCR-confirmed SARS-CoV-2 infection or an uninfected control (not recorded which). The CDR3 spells CASSPARDRVNEQFF. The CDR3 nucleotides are TGTGCCAGCTCACCCGCCCGGGACAGGGTGAATGAGCAGTTCTTC.